The 19 T cell receptor beta chains reported below all come from one sample, sequenced in a study of identical twins. TCRdb ran MiXCR on the 5' RACE reads and lists one entry per CDR3 protein. The sample yields approximately 630,000 distinct CDR3 sequences, 7% to 7.5% seen once. In addition, the sample was reused for a study of yellow fever vaccine responses in identical twins.

Sequences were obtained from PBMCs. These receptors were collected from a woman aged 18-30 years in good health.

This clonotype has more than one count but fewer than ten. V and J are TRBV20-1 and TRBJ2-2; D possibly corresponds to TRBD2 (5 bases). Trimming stripped 1 base from V and 4 bases from J, with 16 bases between. The germline V gene encodes CDR1 DFQATT and CDR2 SNEGSKA (reference sequence). The CDR3 has 16 residues. CDR3 region: CSARVTHSGGTGELFF. The CDR3 DNA sequence: TGCAGTGCTAGAGTAACGCATAGTGGAGGCACCGGGGAGCTGTTTTTT.

This clonotype was observed many times. The gene calls are TRBV7-9 and TRBJ2-5; TRBD2 is a possible D gene (5 bases). V lost 0 bases and J lost 3, with 11 bases in between. Germline CDR1 reads SEHNR; CDR2 reads FQNEAQ (reference sequence). This CDR3 comprises 15 residues. CDR3 coding DNA: TGTGCCAGCAGCTTAGCTGAGGGAAGAAAAGAGACCCAGTACTTC. Encoded protein: CASSLAEGRKETQYF.

The sample holds a few counts of this clonotype. The chain combines TRBV27 with TRBJ2-1; D is possibly TRBD2 (6 bases). V gave up 6 bases and J gave up 5 bases, with 14 bases separating them. Germline loops: CDR1 MNHEY, CDR2 SMNVEV (reference sequence). This CDR3 region has 14 residues. In nucleotides, the CDR3 is TGTGCCAGCAGGAAACCAGGGAGGAACAATGAGCAGTTCTTC. This sequence encodes CASRKPGRNNEQFF.

This CDR3 is CATSIQVANTEAFF. The CDR3 DNA reads TGTGCCACCAGCATACAGGTAGCGAACACTGAAGCTTTCTTT. The rearrangement joins TRBV15 to TRBJ1-1; weak D call: TRBD1 (5 bases). Germline-derived CDR1 and CDR2 are LNHNV and YYDKDF (reference sequence). V was clipped by 4 bases and J by 1 base, with 10 bases between them. This CDR3 contains 14 residues.

This clonotype was detected a few times. V usage is TRBV4-2 and J usage is TRBJ2-5, with 12 bases lining up with TRBD2. The germline V gene encodes CDR1 LGHNA and CDR2 YNFKEQ. The CDR3 runs 15 residues. V was pared by 4 bases and J by 5 bases, with 5 bases of the junction left unmatched. The CDR3 reads CASSRRLAGDETQYF. The CDR3 DNA is TGTGCCAGCAGCCGACGACTAGCGGGAGACGAGACCCAGTACTTC.

The chain couples TRBV2 to TRBJ2-5, with D possibly matching TRBD1 (6 bases). V dropped 7 bases and J dropped 1 base, with 13 bases sitting between them. The CDR3 has 14 amino acids. Germline V gene lookup returns CDR1 SNHLY and CDR2 FYNNEI. CDR3 amino acids: CASNPRDTQETQYF. The CDR3 DNA follows: TGTGCCAGCAACCCCCGGGACACCCAAGAGACCCAGTACTTC.

The CDR3 spells CASRGDTDSPLHF. In DNA form, the CDR3 reads TGTGCCAGCAGGGGGGACACCGATTCACCCCTCCACTTT. The V call is TRBV6-4, the J call TRBJ1-6, with D perhaps matching TRBD1 (6 bases). The CDR3 spans 13 residues. The V gene's germline CDR1 is MRHNA and CDR2 SNTAGT. V was clipped by 6 bases and J by 8 bases, with 11 bases between them.

This clonotype was counted only a few times. In DNA form, the CDR3 reads TGTGCCAGCAGCACATCGGGCGGGACAGGGGGAGGTAATGAGCAGTTCTTC. The encoded protein is CASSTSGGTGGGNEQFF. The chain carries TRBV7-8 and TRBJ2-1; 11 nucleotides match TRBD1. Germline CDR1 reads SGHVS; CDR2 reads FQNEAQ. The V segment lost 5 bases and the J segment 7 bases; nucleotides outside the gene matches: 13. The CDR3 has 17 residues.

This clonotype was recorded at least ten times. The chain has TRBV20-1 and TRBJ2-7; 14 bases line up with TRBD2. J lost 5 bases, V lost 3 bases, and 12 bases had no gene match. CDR3 length equals 17 residues. Germline V gene lookup returns CDR1 DFQATT and CDR2 SNEGSKA (reference sequence). The CDR3: CSARGTSGSPVRHEQYF. The CDR3, as DNA: TGCAGTGCTAGGGGGACTAGCGGGAGCCCCGTCCGCCACGAGCAGTACTTC.

Only a few counts were recorded for this clonotype. The rearrangement uses TRBV11-1 and TRBJ1-5, with D hard to call. Germline V gives CDR1 SGHAT, CDR2 FQDESV (reference sequence). Trimming left V 4 bases short and J 2 bases short, with 21 bases between. The CDR3 length is 18 residues. CDR3 loop: CASSSTARGLYGNQPQHF. Here the CDR3 DNA reads TGTGCCAGCAGCTCTACAGCGAGAGGTTTATACGGCAATCAGCCCCAGCATTTT.

The chain carries TRBV4-1 and TRBJ2-7; D unresolved. Trimming pared 0 bases from V and 1 base from J, leaving 4 bases between. The CDR3 runs 13 residues. Germline assignment: CDR1 MGHRA and CDR2 YSYEKL. The CDR3 reads CASSQDVSYEQYF. CDR3 nucleotide sequence: TGCGCCAGCAGCCAAGATGTGTCCTACGAGCAGTACTTC.

The V gene is TRBV15, the J gene TRBJ2-7; D may be TRBD2 (5 bases). V was clipped by 4 bases and J by 6 bases, with 13 bases between them. The CDR3 is 13 amino acids. CDR1 is LNHNV and CDR2 is YYDKDF in the germline V gene (reference sequence). CDR3 in DNA: TGTGCCACCAGCATAAGACGGGAAGGCGAGCAGTACGTC. Its protein product is CATSIRREGEQYV.

This clonotype has just a few counts. The chain combines TRBV6-5 with TRBJ2-2; D is undetermined. V lost 2 bases and J 1 base, leaving 8 bases between the germline ends. This CDR3 region has 15 residues. Germline loops: CDR1 MNHEY, CDR2 SVGAGI. The CDR3 loop reads CASSYTDKNTGELFF. Written as DNA, the CDR3 is TGTGCCAGCAGTTACACCGACAAGAACACCGGGGAGCTGTTTTTT.

This clonotype occurred a few times. V gene TRBV20-1 combines with J gene TRBJ2-5; D remains ambiguous. Per the germline V gene, CDR1 is DFQATT and CDR2 is SNEGSKA (reference sequence). The CDR3 covers 13 residues. Trimming shortened V by 4 bases and J by 0 bases, and 9 bases separated the two germline ends. The CDR3 is CSAKRTNQETQYF. For the CDR3, the DNA is TGCAGTGCTAAAAGGACGAACCAAGAGACCCAGTACTTC.

This clonotype was recorded many times. The V gene is TRBV12-3 or TRBV12-4, the J gene TRBJ2-7, with TRBD1 matching over 8 bases. V gave up 2 bases and J gave up 5 bases; unmatched junction bases: 11. This CDR3 region has 16 residues. The CDR3 nucleotides read TGTGCCAGCAGTTTACCCGGGGACAGGTTGAGCGACGAGCAGTACTTC. It translates to CASSLPGDRLSDEQYF.

This clonotype occurred a few times. The gene calls are TRBV9 and TRBJ1-4, with 11 bases identical to TRBD1. This CDR3 spans 19 amino acids. Germline V gene sequence: CDR1 SGDLS, CDR2 YYNGEE. The V and J ends lost 3 bases and 3 bases, in that order; junction bases with no gene match: 13. CDR3 in amino acids: CASSDRTLGQGASNEKLFF. The CDR3 nucleotides are TGTGCCAGCAGCGACCGTACTTTAGGACAGGGGGCATCTAATGAAAAACTGTTTTTT.

The rearrangement joins TRBV20-1 to TRBJ2-1; D is possibly TRBD2 (6 bases). This CDR3 has 14 residues. Trimming took off 5 bases at V and 3 bases at J, with 14 bases between the two ends. Germline V gene lookup returns CDR1 DFQATT and CDR2 SNEGSKA (reference sequence). CDR3 DNA: TGCAGTGCTTCCCGGGACTCGGTCTACAATGAGCAGTTCTTC. This gives the protein CSASRDSVYNEQFF.

The V and J genes are TRBV11-2 and TRBJ2-7, with TRBD2 matching 8 bases. CDR1 is SGHAT and CDR2 is FQNNGV in the germline V gene. The CDR3 sequence is 14 residues long. J gave up 5 bases and V 4 bases, and 7 bases lay outside the gene matches. CDR3 bases: TGTGCCAGCAGCTCGCCGGGAGGGTTCAACGAGCAGTACTTC. Protein product: CASSSPGGFNEQYF. The full variable domain, in which reference TRBV11-2 and TRBJ2-7 provide the parts outside the CDR3, is EAGVAQSPRYKIIEKRQSVAFWCNPISGHATLYWYQQILGQGPKLLIQFQNNGVVDDSQLPKDRFSAERLKGVDSTLKIQPAKLEDSAVYLCASSSPGGFNEQYFGPGTRLTVT.

The table lists this clonotype with many counts. The J gene is TRBJ2-2, the V gene TRBV12-3 or TRBV12-4; D is possibly TRBD1 (6 bases). V shed 5 bases and J shed 6 bases, with 16 bases lying between them. The length of the CDR3 is 15 residues. The CDR3 reads CASSNLQGTSGELFF. The CDR3 nucleotides read TGTGCCAGCAGTAACTTACAGGGTACATCCGGGGAGCTGTTTTTT.